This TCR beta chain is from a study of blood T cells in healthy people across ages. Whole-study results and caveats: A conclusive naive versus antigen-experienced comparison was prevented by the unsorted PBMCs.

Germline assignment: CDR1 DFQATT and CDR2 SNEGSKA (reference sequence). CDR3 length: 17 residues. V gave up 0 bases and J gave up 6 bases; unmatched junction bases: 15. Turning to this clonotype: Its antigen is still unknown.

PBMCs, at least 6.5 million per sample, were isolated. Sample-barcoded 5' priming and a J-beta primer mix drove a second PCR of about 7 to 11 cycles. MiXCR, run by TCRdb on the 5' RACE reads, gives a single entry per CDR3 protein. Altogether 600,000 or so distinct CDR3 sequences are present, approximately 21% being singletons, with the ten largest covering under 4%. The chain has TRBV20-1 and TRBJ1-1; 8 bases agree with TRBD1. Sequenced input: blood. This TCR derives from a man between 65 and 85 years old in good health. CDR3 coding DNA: TGCAGTGCTAGAGATGCCCGACAGGGGACGAGGATCGCTGAAGCTTTCTTT. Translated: CSARDARQGTRIAEAFF.